The clone carrying this T cell receptor beta chain was picked up many times. Germline V CDR1 and CDR2: SGHVS, FQNEAQ. This CDR3 has 15 amino acids. J was trimmed by 2 bases and V by 5 bases; bases with no gene match: 9. The sample originates from a study of early T cells in non-severe SARS-CoV-2 infection. TCRdb processed the 5' RACE reads anew with MiXCR; each CDR3 protein has one entry. In the table there are roughly 66,000 distinct CDR3 sequences, 8% to 9.5% of which are singletons. This TCR derives from an adult who was a healthcare worker with PCR-confirmed SARS-CoV-2 infection or an uninfected control (not recorded which). Sequencing input: whole blood. The genes are TRBV7-8 and TRBJ2-7, with 7 bases fitting TRBD2. The CDR3: CASSPFGGLAYEQYF. CDR3 bases: TGTGCCAGCAGCCCCTTCGGCGGACTAGCCTACGAGCAGTACTTC. The whole variable domain, remainder taken from reference TRBV7-8 and TRBJ2-7, is GAGVSQSPRYKVAKRGQDVALRCDPISGHVSLFWYQQALGQGPEFLTYFQNEAQLDKSGLPSDRFFAERPEGSVSTLKIQRTQQEDSAVYLCASSPFGGLAYEQYFGPGTRLTVT.